The rows below give T cell receptor beta chains drawn from one sample of a study of tumor T cells in aggressive B-cell lymphoma. TCRdb's table, derived via immunoSEQ multiplex PCR, lists solely in-frame clones and lacks some. The sample comprises about 11,000 clones, around nine tenths of which are singletons, and more than 2.5% rests with the top ten. The sample comprised tumor tissue. All receptors derive from an adult with diffuse large B cell lymphoma. The CDR3 runs from the conserved cysteine through the conserved F or W. Fields, in order: clone size, D gene, V gene, J gene, CDR3 protein, CDR3 DNA. D genes are given only for firm matches. Clone size is given for some rows only: seen once, a few or many times, or a class if the clone is expanded.

NA,TRBD1,TRBV12-5,TRBJ1-3,CASGLVLRDRVENTIYF,TGTGCTAGTGGTTTGGTACTCCGGGACAGGGTGGAAAACACCATATATTTT
NA,TRBD2,TRBV11-2,TRBJ2-1,CASSGTSGTSSYNEQFF,TGTGCCAGCAGCGGGACTAGCGGGACGAGCTCCTACAATGAGCAGTTCTTC
NA,TRBD1,TRBV7-8,TRBJ1-5,CASSSRQGYQPQHF,TGTGCCAGCAGCTCTCGACAGGGCTATCAGCCCCAGCATTTT
NA,NA,TRBV5-1,TRBJ2-2,CASSRGNTGELFF,TGCGCCAGCAGCAGGGGGAACACCGGGGAGCTGTTTTTT
NA,TRBD2,TRBV7-2,TRBJ2-5,CASSLRSGMYQETQYF,TGTGCCAGCAGCTTGAGGAGCGGGATGTACCAAGAGACCCAGTACTTC
NA,NA,TRBV18,TRBJ2-4,CASSPSRELINIQYF,TGTGCCAGCTCACCGAGCCGGGAGCTAATAAACATTCAGTACTTC
NA,TRBD2,TRBV14,TRBJ2-7,CASSHSGRALNEQYF,TGTGCCAGCAGCCATAGCGGGAGAGCGCTCAACGAGCAGTACTTC
NA,NA,TRBV29-1,TRBJ1-2,CSVDRANYGYTF,TGCAGCGTTGACAGGGCTAACTATGGCTACACCTTC
NA,TRBD1,TRBV5-1,TRBJ1-2,CASSSDRGNYGYTF,TGCGCCAGCAGCTCGGACAGGGGTAACTATGGCTACACCTTC
once,TRBD2,TRBV30,TRBJ2-7,CAWSWGGEQYF,TGTGCCTGGTCTTGGGGGGGCGAGCAGTACTTC
NA,TRBD1,TRBV6-1,TRBJ1-4,CASSEVGQGAEKLFF,TGTGCCAGCAGTGAAGTGGGACAGGGGGCTGAAAAACTGTTTTTT
NA,NA,TRBV9,TRBJ2-3,CASSVGQPSTDTQYF,TGTGCCAGCAGCGTAGGACAACCTAGCACAGATACGCAGTATTTT
NA,TRBD1,TRBV5-1,TRBJ2-7,CASSVTGTYEQYF,TGCGCCAGCAGCGTGACAGGGACCTACGAGCAGTACTTC
few,NA,TRBV10-2,TRBJ2-2,CASIQPGLLYTGELFF,TGCGCCAGCATTCAGCCGGGACTCCTATACACCGGGGAGCTGTTTTTT
NA,NA,TRBV5-1,TRBJ2-1,CASSRAGTEPNEQFF,TGCGCCAGCAGCAGAGCCGGGACTGAACCGAATGAGCAGTTCTTC
NA,TRBD2,TRBV29-1,TRBJ2-5,CSVGTSGETQYF,TGCAGCGTTGGGACTAGCGGAGAGACCCAGTACTTC
NA,NA,TRBV30,TRBJ2-7,CAWNLGSSYEQYF,TGTGCCTGGAATCTAGGCAGCTCCTACGAGCAGTACTTC
NA,NA,TRBV5-6,TRBJ1-2,CASSRLTSGLTF,TGTGCCAGCAGCAGGCTGACCAGCGGACTAACCTTC
once,NA,TRBV27,TRBJ2-7,CASRRGLSSSYEQYF,TGTGCCAGCAGAAGAGGACTCTCCAGCTCCTACGAGCAGTACTTC
NA,TRBD2,TRBV19,TRBJ2-1,CASAKLAGGYNEQFF,TGTGCCAGTGCCAAGCTAGCGGGAGGATACAATGAGCAGTTCTTC
NA,NA,TRBV10-3,TRBJ1-1,CAISDPTGDNTEAFF,TGTGCCATCAGTGACCCCACTGGAGATAACACTGAAGCTTTCTTT
NA,NA,TRBV7-9,TRBJ1-1,CASCAGGEAFF,TGTGCCAGCTGCGCGGGGGGTGAAGCTTTCTTT
NA,TRBD2,TRBV30,TRBJ2-2,CAWRLTGGSTGELFF,TGTGCCTGGCGATTGACGGGAGGGTCTACCGGGGAGCTGTTTTTT
NA,NA,TRBV7-6,TRBJ1-5,CASSLRRDQPQHF,TGTGCCAGCAGCCTTCGTCGGGATCAGCCCCAGCATTTT
once,TRBD2,TRBV30,TRBJ2-1,CACSRRGRDNEQFF,TGTGCCTGTTCTCGTCGCGGGAGAGATAATGAGCAGTTCTTC
NA,NA,TRBV6-5,TRBJ2-7,CASSYSGGASEQYF,TGTGCCAGCAGTTACTCGGGGGGGGCCTCGGAGCAGTACTTC
NA,TRBD1,TRBV7-6,TRBJ1-1,CASSLRGLDTEAFF,TGTGCCAGCAGCCTCAGGGGGCTCGACACTGAAGCTTTCTTT
NA,NA,TRBV14,TRBJ2-1,CASSQGRYTTPQEGILYNEQFF,TGTGCCAGCAGCCAAGGAAGATATACCACCCCACAGGAGGGCATTCTCTACAATGAGCAGTTCTTC
once,NA,TRBV15,TRBJ1-2,CATSREEGVRANYGYTF,TGTGCCACCAGCAGAGAGGAAGGGGTGAGAGCTAACTATGGCTACACCTTC
NA,TRBD1,TRBV5-1,TRBJ2-2,CASLGQGASGELFF,TGCGCCAGCCTCGGACAGGGGGCTTCCGGGGAGCTGTTTTTT
NA,NA,TRBV29-1,TRBJ2-1,CSTGQNSYNEQFF,TGCAGCACAGGACAGAACTCTTACAATGAGCAGTTCTTC
NA,NA,TRBV29-1,TRBJ2-7,CSVRQGPYEQYF,TGCAGCGTTAGGCAGGGGCCCTACGAGCAGTACTTC
NA,TRBD1,TRBV5-1,TRBJ1-5,CASSPGGTGNQPQHF,TGCGCCAGCAGCCCAGGGGGAACGGGCAATCAGCCCCAGCATTTT
NA,NA,TRBV11-2,TRBJ2-2,CASSFTQTGLTGELFF,TGTGCCAGCAGCTTTACACAAACGGGTCTCACCGGGGAACTGTTTTTT
NA,NA,TRBV5-1,TRBJ2-2,CASSLGTTASGDLFF,TGCGCCAGCAGCTTGGGGACTACCGCGTCCGGGGATCTGTTTTTT
NA,TRBD2,TRBV6-6,TRBJ2-5,CASSYQRGSIRETQYF,TGTGCCAGCAGTTACCAGCGGGGAAGTATTCGGGAGACCCAGTACTTC
NA,TRBD2,TRBV4-2,TRBJ2-3,CASSRGGDTDTQYF,TGTGCCAGCAGCCGGGGGGGAGACACAGATACGCAGTATTTT
NA,NA,TRBV7-9,TRBJ1-3,CASSLYGAGSSGNTIYF,TGTGCCAGCAGCCTTTATGGGGCCGGGAGCTCTGGAAACACCATATATTTT
NA,NA,TRBV6-1,TRBJ1-2,CASSGDSTNYGYTF,TGTGCCAGCAGTGGAGACAGTACTAACTATGGCTACACCTTC
NA,NA,TRBV5-1,TRBJ1-2,CASSLDSISYGYTF,TGCGCCAGCAGCTTGGACTCAATTTCCTATGGCTACACCTTC
NA,TRBD1,TRBV5-6,TRBJ1-5,CASSRRGQINQPQHF,TGTGCCAGCAGCCGGCGGGGACAGATCAATCAGCCCCAGCATTTT
NA,TRBD2,TRBV2,TRBJ2-3,CASKQLAGEEDTQYF,TGTGCCAGCAAGCAACTAGCGGGGGAAGAAGATACGCAGTATTTT
NA,TRBD1,TRBV19,TRBJ2-7,CASSGQGAPYEQYF,TGTGCCAGTAGTGGACAGGGGGCGCCCTACGAGCAGTACTTC
NA,TRBD1,TRBV11-2,TRBJ2-7,CASSSLPGQGDAYEQYF,TGTGCCAGCAGCTCCCTCCCCGGCCAGGGGGATGCCTACGAGCAGTACTTC
NA,NA,TRBV4-1,TRBJ2-1,CASSQDRGHSYNEQFF,TGCGCCAGCAGCCAAGATAGGGGCCACTCCTACAATGAGCAGTTCTTC
NA,TRBD1,TRBV30,TRBJ2-7,CALGQGGHEQYF,TGTGCCTTGGGACAGGGGGGCCACGAGCAGTACTTC
NA,TRBD2,TRBV30,TRBJ2-1,CAWSTGTSGRVYEEQFF,TGTGCCTGGAGTACCGGGACTAGCGGGAGGGTTTATGAGGAGCAGTTCTTC
NA,TRBD1,TRBV5-8,TRBJ2-1,CASSTGTGSYNEQFF,TGTGCCAGCAGCACCGGGACAGGCTCCTACAATGAGCAGTTCTTC
once,NA,TRBV6-1,TRBJ1-2,CASSEQGYGYTF,TGTGCCAGCAGTGAACAGGGCTATGGCTACACCTTC
NA,NA,TRBV5-1,TRBJ1-6,CASSLGRGGSPLHF,TGCGCCAGCAGCTTGGGCAGGGGTGGTTCACCCCTCCACTTT
NA,NA,TRBV6-6,TRBJ2-7,CASSYAGPTYEQYF,TGTGCCAGCAGTTACGCGGGACCGACCTACGAGCAGTACTTC
once,NA,TRBV4-1,TRBJ2-5,CASSRNDGSRETQYF,TGCGCCAGCAGCCGGAACGACGGGAGTCGGGAGACCCAGTACTTC
NA,TRBD1,TRBV28,TRBJ2-4,CASSPQGATTKNIQYF,TGTGCCAGCAGTCCGCAGGGGGCGACGACCAAAAACATTCAGTACTTC
NA,NA,TRBV5-1,TRBJ2-7,CASGLGGDEQYF,TGCGCCAGCGGCCTCGGGGGTGACGAGCAGTACTTC
NA,NA,TRBV11-3,TRBJ2-7,CASSLAGEGYEQYF,TGTGCCAGCAGCTTAGCAGGGGAAGGCTACGAGCAGTACTTC
NA,TRBD1,TRBV9,TRBJ2-7,CASSGQGPQHEQYF,TGTGCCAGCAGCGGACAGGGGCCCCAGCATGAGCAGTACTTC
once,NA,TRBV18,TRBJ2-6,CASSPLTTGPSSGANVLTF,TGTGCCAGCTCACCACTGACGACAGGTCCGTCTTCTGGGGCCAACGTCCTGACTTTC
once,TRBD2,TRBV19,TRBJ2-5,CASGSGGAETQYF,TGTGCCAGTGGTAGCGGGGGGGCGGAGACCCAGTACTTC
NA,TRBD1,TRBV6-5,TRBJ2-1,CASSFGQGGNEQFF,TGTGCCAGCAGCTTTGGACAGGGGGGGAATGAGCAGTTCTTC